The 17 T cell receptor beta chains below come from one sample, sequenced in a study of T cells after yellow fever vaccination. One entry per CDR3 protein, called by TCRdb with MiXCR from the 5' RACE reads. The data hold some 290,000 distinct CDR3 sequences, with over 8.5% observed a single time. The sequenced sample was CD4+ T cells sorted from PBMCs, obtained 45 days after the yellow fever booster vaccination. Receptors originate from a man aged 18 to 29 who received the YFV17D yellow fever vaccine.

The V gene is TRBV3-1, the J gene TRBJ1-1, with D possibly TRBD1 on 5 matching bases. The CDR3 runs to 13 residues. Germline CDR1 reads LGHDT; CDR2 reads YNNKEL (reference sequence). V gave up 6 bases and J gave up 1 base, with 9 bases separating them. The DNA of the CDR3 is TGTGCCAGCAGACGCAGGGAGAACACTGAAGCTTTCTTT. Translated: CASRRRENTEAFF.

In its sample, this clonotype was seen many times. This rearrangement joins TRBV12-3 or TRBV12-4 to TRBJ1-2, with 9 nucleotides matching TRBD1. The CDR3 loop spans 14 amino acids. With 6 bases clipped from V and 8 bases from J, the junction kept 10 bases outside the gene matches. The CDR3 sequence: CASRPGQGVYGYTF. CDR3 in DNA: TGTGCCAGCAGACCGGGACAGGGTGTATACGGCTACACCTTC.

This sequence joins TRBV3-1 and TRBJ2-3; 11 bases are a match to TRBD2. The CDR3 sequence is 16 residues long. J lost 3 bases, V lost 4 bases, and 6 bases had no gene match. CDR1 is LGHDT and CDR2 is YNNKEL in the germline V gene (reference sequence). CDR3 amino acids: CASSPRSGGVTDTQYF. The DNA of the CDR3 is TGTGCCAGCAGCCCTCGTAGCGGGGGGGTGACAGATACGCAGTATTTT.

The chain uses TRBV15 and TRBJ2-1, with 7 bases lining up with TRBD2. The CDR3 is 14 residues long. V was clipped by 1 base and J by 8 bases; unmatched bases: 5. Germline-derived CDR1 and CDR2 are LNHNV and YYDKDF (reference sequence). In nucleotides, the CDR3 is TGTGCCACCAGCAGAGGGAGGGGAGGGGATGAGCAGTTCTTC. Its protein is CATSRGRGGDEQFF.

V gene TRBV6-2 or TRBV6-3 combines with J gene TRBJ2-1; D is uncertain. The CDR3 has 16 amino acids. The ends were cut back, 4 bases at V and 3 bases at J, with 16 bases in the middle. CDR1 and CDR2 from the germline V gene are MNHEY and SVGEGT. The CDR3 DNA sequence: TGTGCCAGCAGTTGGATGACCATCGCTGGCTACAATGAGCAGTTCTTC. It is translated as CASSWMTIAGYNEQFF.

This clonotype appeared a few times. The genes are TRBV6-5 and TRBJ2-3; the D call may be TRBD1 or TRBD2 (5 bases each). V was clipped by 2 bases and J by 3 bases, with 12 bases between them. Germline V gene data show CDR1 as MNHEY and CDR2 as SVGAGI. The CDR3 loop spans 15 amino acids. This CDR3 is CASSYGTIRTDTQYF. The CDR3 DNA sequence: TGTGCCAGCAGTTACGGGACCATCAGGACAGATACGCAGTATTTT.

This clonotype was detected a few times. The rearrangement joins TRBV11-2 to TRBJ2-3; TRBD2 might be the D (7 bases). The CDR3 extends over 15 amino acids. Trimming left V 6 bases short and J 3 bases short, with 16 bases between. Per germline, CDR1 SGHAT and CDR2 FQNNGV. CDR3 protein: CASRRWGGRTDTQYF. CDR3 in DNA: TGTGCCAGCAGAAGGTGGGGGGGCCGGACAGATACGCAGTATTTT.

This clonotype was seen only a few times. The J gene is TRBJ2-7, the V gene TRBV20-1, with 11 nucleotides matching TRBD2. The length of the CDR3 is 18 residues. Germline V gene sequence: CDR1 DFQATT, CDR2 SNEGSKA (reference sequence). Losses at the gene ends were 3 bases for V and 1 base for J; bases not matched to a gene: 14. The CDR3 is CSASELAGGFEGSYEQYF. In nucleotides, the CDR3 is TGCAGTGCTAGTGAGCTAGCGGGGGGATTTGAGGGTTCCTACGAGCAGTACTTC.

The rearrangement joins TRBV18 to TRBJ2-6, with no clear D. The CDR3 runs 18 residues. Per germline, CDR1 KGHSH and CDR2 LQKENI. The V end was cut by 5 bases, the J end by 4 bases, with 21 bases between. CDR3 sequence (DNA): TGTGCCAGCTCAGCCGGACGAGAGGTTTTTTCAGGGGCCAACGTCCTGACTTTC. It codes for CASSAGREVFSGANVLTF.

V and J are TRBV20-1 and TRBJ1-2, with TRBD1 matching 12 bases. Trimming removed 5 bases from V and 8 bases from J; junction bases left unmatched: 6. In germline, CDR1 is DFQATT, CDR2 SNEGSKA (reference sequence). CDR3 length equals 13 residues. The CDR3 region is CSAGTGGAWGYTF. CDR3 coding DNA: TGCAGTGCTGGGACAGGGGGCGCGTGGGGCTACACCTTC.

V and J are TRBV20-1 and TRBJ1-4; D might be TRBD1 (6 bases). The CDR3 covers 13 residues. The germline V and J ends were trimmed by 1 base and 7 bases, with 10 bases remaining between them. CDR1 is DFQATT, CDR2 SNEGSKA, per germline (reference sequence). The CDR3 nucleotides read TGCAGTGCTAGAGGGGGGCTAGGTGAAAAACTGTTTTTT. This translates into CSARGGLGEKLFF.

The CDR3 coding sequence is TGTGCCAGCAAAACAGGGGTGGAGAACACTGAAGCTTTCTTT. Protein: CASKTGVENTEAFF. The rearrangement links TRBV18 to TRBJ1-1; 7 bases match TRBD1. J was trimmed by 1 base and V by 8 bases; bases with no gene match: 7. The CDR3 runs 14 residues. The V gene's germline CDR1 is KGHSH and CDR2 LQKENI.

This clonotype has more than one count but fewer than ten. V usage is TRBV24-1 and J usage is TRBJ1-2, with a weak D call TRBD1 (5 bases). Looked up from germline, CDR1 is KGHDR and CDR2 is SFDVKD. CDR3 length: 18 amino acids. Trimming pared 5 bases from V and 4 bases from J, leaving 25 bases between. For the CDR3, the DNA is TGTGCCACCAGTGCCTCAATTTTTACCCAGATGGGGCCCTATGGCTACACCTTC. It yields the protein CATSASIFTQMGPYGYTF.

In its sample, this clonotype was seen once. The CDR3 bases are TGTGCCAGCTCACCCAGTTCCGCAGGGGCATCAGAGACCCAGTACTTC. Its protein product is CASSPSSAGASETQYF. J is TRBJ2-5 and V is TRBV18, with a possible D match to TRBD1 (6 bases). CDR1 and CDR2 from the germline V gene are KGHSH and LQKENI. Trimming cost V 3 bases and J 4 bases, with 18 bases left between them. CDR3 length: 16 residues.

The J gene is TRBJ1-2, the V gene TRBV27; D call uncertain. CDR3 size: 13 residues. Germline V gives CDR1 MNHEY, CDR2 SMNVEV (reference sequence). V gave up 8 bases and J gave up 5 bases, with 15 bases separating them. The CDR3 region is CASSGGNGYGYTF. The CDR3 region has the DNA TGTGCCAGCTCCGGCGGTAATGGGTATGGCTACACCTTC.

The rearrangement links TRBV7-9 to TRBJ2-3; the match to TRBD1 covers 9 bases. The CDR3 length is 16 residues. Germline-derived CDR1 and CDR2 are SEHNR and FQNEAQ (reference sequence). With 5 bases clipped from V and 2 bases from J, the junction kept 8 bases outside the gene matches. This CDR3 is CASSPRQGGFTDTQYF. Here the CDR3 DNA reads TGTGCCAGCAGCCCCCGACAGGGGGGCTTCACAGATACGCAGTATTTT.

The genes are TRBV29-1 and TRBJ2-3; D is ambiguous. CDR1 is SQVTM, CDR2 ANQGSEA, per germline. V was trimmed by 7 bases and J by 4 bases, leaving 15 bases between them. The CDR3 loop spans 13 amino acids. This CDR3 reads CSGTRSPADTQYF. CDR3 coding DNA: TGCAGCGGGACGAGGAGCCCCGCAGATACGCAGTATTTT.